This entry concerns a single T cell receptor (beta chain). These data originate in a study of blood T cell repertoires in COVID-19. Study overall: Italy, Spain and the United States were the sources of the convalescent and acute COVID-19 samples.

Germline assignment: CDR1 MNHEY and CDR2 SVGAGI. The CDR3 runs 15 residues. The V end was cut by 2 bases, the J end by 4 bases, with 12 bases between. Profiling relied on immunoSEQ multiplex PCR, and the TCRdb table lists in-frame clones only, not all of them. This table holds about 140,000 clones, around 90% found once. Sequenced: peripheral blood. The origin of this receptor is an older man with acute or convalescent COVID-19. This sequence joins TRBV6-5 and TRBJ1-5; the D is unclear. CDR3 in DNA: TGTGCCAGCAGTTACGCGGTTCCACGAAATCAGCCCCAGCATTTT. It yields the protein CASSYAVPRNQPQHF.